This is a list of T cell receptor beta chains from one sample in a study of identical twins. One entry per CDR3 protein results from TCRdb running MiXCR on the 5' RACE reads. The table lists some 500,000 distinct CDR3 sequences, 13% to 15% of them singletons. These data were also filed under a second study, of yellow fever vaccine responses in identical twins.

The sample was CD4+ T cells sorted from blood. The receptors come from a woman younger than 35 in good health. Both conserved end residues are part of each CDR3. The D gene is left open where the match is weak. Not every row has a clone size; where given, it reads once, few, many or a size class.

TRBV5-1	TRBJ2-1	.	15	TRBD2	TGCGCCAGCAGCTTGGGGCTAGCGGCTTACAATGAGCAGTTCTTC	CASSLGLAAYNEQFF
TRBV27	TRBJ2-5	few	13	TRBD2	TGTGCCAGCGGTAGCGGGAGGCGTGAGACCCAGTACTTC	CASGSGRRETQYF
TRBV20-1	TRBJ2-1	few	14	.	TGCAGTGCAACCAAGGCGGGCGAGTACAATGAGCAGTTCTTC	CSATKAGEYNEQFF
TRBV12-3/TRBV12-4	TRBJ2-7	many	15	.	TGTGCCAGCAGTTTAGGCCGGGAGAGCTCCTACGAGCAGTACTTC	CASSLGRESSYEQYF
TRBV5-1	TRBJ2-1	few	19	TRBD2	TGCGCCAGCAGCCGCCTAGCGGGAGGGCCATCGAGCTCCTACAATGAGCAGTTCTTC	CASSRLAGGPSSSYNEQFF
TRBV29-1	TRBJ1-1	.	13	.	TGCAGCGTTGGATGGGGGGTTGGGACTGAAGCTTTCTTT	CSVGWGVGTEAFF
TRBV25-1	TRBJ1-6	few	12	.	TGTGCCAGCAGTGTACAGGGAGGACCCCTCCACTTT	CASSVQGGPLHF
TRBV5-4	TRBJ2-5	.	14	.	TGTGCCAGCAGCCCTGCTTCAGGTGTAGAGACCCAGTACTTC	CASSPASGVETQYF
TRBV29-1	TRBJ2-2	many	11	TRBD1	TGCAGCGGACAGGGGCACGGGGAGCTGTTTTTT	CSGQGHGELFF
TRBV10-3	TRBJ2-3	few	16	TRBD2	TGTGCCATCAGTGACCTAGCGGGAGGGGGGGAAGATACGCAGTATTTT	CAISDLAGGGEDTQYF
TRBV23-1	TRBJ2-7	.	15	TRBD1	TGCGCCACCTCGAGATACCGGGACAGGGACTACGAGCAGTACTTC	CATSRYRDRDYEQYF
TRBV28	TRBJ2-7	few	15	.	TGTGCCAGCAGTTTTTTAGGGGGGGTCTCCTACGAGCAGTACTTC	CASSFLGGVSYEQYF
TRBV5-1	TRBJ2-5	.	16	.	TGCGCCAGCAGCTTGGGACTCCGGCGGGACCAAGAGACCCAGTACTTC	CASSLGLRRDQETQYF
TRBV6-5	TRBJ1-2	.	15	.	TGTGCCAGCAGTATCGACCAGCGTTCCCTCTATGGCTACACCTTC	CASSIDQRSLYGYTF
TRBV5-1	TRBJ2-3	few	17	.	TGCGCCAGCAGCTTGGAGGTCAGCCGGCTGGGCACAGATACGCAGTATTTT	CASSLEVSRLGTDTQYF
TRBV24-1	TRBJ2-5	.	16	.	TGTGCCACCAGTGACGCGATGTCAGGAGGCCCAGAGACCCAGTACTTC	CATSDAMSGGPETQYF
TRBV12-3/TRBV12-4	TRBJ1-4	many	17	.	TGTGCCAGCAGTTTATTTGTTGGTGGGTTCTCCAATGAAAAACTGTTTTTT	CASSLFVGGFSNEKLFF
TRBV7-9	TRBJ2-5	.	14	.	TGTGCCAGCAGTACAGCGGCCTCGGCAGAGACCCAGTACTTC	CASSTAASAETQYF
TRBV5-1	TRBJ2-3	few	16	TRBD2	TGCGCCAGCAGCTCACTTGGACTAGCGGTAGGAGATACGCAGTATTTT	CASSSLGLAVGDTQYF
TRBV4-3	TRBJ2-5	few	13	.	TGCGCCAGCAGCCAAGCCCTCCGGGTGACCCAGTACTTC	CASSQALRVTQYF
TRBV4-2	TRBJ2-3	.	15	TRBD1	TGTGCCAGCAGCCAATGGGACAGGGACACAGATACGCAGTATTTT	CASSQWDRDTDTQYF
TRBV7-6	TRBJ2-3	.	16	.	TGTGCCAGCAGCTTACATCGGGGGCTAGCTTTAGATACGCAGTATTTT	CASSLHRGLALDTQYF
TRBV28	TRBJ2-3	.	10	.	TGTGCCAGCAGTCAGGGTACGCAGTATTTT	CASSQGTQYF
TRBV24-1	TRBJ2-1	.	11	.	TGTGCCACCTCTAGCTTTAATGAGCAGTTCTTC	CATSSFNEQFF
TRBV5-1	TRBJ2-3	few	16	.	TGCGCCAGCAGCTTGGGACAGGCGGTCACACAAGATACGCAGTATTTT	CASSLGQAVTQDTQYF